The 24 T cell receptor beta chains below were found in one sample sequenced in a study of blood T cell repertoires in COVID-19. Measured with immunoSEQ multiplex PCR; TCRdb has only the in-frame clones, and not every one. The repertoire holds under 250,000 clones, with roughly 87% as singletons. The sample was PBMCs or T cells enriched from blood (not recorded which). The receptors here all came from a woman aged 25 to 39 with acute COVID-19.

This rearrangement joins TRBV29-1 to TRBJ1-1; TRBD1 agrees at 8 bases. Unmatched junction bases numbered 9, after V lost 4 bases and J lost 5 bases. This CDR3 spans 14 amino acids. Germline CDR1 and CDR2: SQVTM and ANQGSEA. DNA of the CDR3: TGCAGCGTTGCGACGACAGGGGAAGGGACTGAAGCTTTCTTT. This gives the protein CSVATTGEGTEAFF.

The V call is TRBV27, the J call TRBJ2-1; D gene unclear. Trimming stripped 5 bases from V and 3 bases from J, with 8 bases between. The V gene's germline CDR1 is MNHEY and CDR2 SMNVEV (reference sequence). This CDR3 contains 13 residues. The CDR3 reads CASSVSIYNEQFF. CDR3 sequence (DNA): TGTGCCAGCAGTGTTTCAATCTACAATGAGCAGTTCTTC.

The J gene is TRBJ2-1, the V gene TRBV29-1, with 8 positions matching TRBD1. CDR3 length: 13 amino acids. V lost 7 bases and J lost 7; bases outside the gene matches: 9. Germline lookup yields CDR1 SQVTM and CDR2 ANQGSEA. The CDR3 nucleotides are TGCAGCGCCCCAAAACAGGGGGGAAATGAGCAGTTCTTC. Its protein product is CSAPKQGGNEQFF.

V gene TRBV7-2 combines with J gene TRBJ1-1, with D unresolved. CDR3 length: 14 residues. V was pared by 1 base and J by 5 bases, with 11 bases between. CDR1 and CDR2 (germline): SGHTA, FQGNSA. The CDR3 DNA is TGTGCCAGCAGCTTAGTGGGTCCGGGGACTGAAGCTTTCTTT. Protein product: CASSLVGPGTEAFF.

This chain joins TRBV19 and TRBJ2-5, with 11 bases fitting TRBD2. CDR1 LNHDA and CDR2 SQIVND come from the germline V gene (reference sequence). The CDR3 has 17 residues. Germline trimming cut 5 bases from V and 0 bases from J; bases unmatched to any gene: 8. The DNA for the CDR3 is TGTGCCAGTAGTGCCCGACTAGCGGGGATAAACCAAGAGACCCAGTACTTC. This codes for CASSARLAGINQETQYF.

The DNA of the CDR3 is TGTGCCAGCAGCGTAGGGGCTGTGAGCAATCAGCCCCAGCATTTT. Translating gives CASSVGAVSNQPQHF. The chain has TRBV7-9 and TRBJ1-5, with D perhaps matching TRBD1 (5 bases). The CDR3 contains 15 residues. Per the germline V gene, CDR1 is SEHNR and CDR2 is FQNEAQ (reference sequence). V was pared by 5 bases and J by 1 base, with 12 bases between.

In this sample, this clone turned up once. DNA for the CDR3: TGTGCCACCCGAACAGGGGACCCCTACGAGCAGTACTTC. Translated, it gives CATRTGDPYEQYF. The rearrangement uses TRBV24-1 and TRBJ2-7, with 7 nucleotides matching TRBD1. In germline, CDR1 is KGHDR, CDR2 SFDVKD. V gave up 9 bases and J gave up 2 bases; unmatched junction bases: 6. The CDR3 contains 13 residues.

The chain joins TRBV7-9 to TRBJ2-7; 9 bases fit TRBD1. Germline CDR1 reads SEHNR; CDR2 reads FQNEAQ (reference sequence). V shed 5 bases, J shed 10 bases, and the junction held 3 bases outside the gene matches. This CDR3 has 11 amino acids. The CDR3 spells CASSTGQGQYF. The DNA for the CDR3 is TGTGCCAGCAGCACGGGACAGGGCCAGTACTTC.

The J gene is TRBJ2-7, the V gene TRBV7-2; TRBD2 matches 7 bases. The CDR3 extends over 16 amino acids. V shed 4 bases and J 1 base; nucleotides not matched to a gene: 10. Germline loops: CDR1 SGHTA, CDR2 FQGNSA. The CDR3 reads CASSYAGAGESYEQYF. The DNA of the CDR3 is TGTGCCAGCAGCTATGCCGGGGCGGGGGAGTCCTACGAGCAGTACTTC. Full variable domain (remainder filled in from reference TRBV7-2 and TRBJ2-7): GAGVSQSPSNKVTEKGKDVELRCDPISGHTALYWYRQSLGQGLEFLIYFQGNSAPDKSGLPSDRFSAERTGGSVSTLTIQRTQQEDSAVYLCASSYAGAGESYEQYFGPGTRLTVT.

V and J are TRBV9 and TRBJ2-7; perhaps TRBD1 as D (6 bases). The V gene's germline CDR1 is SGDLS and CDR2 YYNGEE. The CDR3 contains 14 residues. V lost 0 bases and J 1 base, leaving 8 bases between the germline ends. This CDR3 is CASSVATGSYEQYF. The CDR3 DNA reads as TGTGCCAGCAGCGTAGCGACAGGTTCCTACGAGCAGTACTTC.

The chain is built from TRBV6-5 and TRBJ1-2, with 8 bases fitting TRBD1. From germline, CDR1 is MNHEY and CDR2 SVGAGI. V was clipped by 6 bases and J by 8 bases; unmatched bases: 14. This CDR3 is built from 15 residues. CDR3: CASRGISRTGSGYTF. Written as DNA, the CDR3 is TGTGCCAGCAGGGGGATCTCTAGGACAGGGAGCGGCTACACCTTC.

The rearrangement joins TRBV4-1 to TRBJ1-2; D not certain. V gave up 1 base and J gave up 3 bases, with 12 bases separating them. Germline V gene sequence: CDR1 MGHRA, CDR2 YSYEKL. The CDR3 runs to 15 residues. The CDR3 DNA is TGCGCCAGCAGCCAAGTTCCAGGTATGGACTATGGCTACACCTTC. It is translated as CASSQVPGMDYGYTF.

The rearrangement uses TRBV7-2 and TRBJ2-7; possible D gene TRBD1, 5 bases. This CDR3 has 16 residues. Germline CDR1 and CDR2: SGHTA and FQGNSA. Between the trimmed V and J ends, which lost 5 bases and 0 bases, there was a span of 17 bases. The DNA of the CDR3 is TGTGCCAGCAGCACACAGACAGTTAGAAGCTCCTACGAGCAGTACTTC. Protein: CASSTQTVRSSYEQYF.

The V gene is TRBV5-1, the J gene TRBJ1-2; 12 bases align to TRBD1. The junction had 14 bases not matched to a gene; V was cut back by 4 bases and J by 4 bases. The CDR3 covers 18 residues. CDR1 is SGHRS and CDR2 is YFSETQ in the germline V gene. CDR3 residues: CASSTVGQGAPKAYGYTF. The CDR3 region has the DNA TGCGCCAGCAGCACGGTGGGACAGGGGGCCCCTAAAGCCTATGGCTACACCTTC.

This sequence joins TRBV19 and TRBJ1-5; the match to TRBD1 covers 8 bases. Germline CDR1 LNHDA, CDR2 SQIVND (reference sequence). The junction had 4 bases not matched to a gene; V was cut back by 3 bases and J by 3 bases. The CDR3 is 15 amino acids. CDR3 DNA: TGTGCCAGTAGTATGGACAGGGAAAACAATCAGCCCCAGCATTTT. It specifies CASSMDRENNQPQHF.

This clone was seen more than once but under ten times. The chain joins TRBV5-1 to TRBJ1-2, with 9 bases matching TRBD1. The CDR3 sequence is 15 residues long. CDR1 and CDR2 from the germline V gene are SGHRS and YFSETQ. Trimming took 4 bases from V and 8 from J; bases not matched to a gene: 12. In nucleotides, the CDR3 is TGCGCCAGCAGCGGTACCGGGACAGGGTCGGGCGGCTACACCTTC. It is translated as CASSGTGTGSGGYTF.

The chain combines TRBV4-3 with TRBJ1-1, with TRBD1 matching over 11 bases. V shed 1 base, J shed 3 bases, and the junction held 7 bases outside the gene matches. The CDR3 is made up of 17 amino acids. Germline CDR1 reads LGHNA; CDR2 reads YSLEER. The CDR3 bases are TGCGCCAGCAGCCAAGTGCGGACAGGGGGCGCGGACACTGAAGCTTTCTTT. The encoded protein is CASSQVRTGGADTEAFF.

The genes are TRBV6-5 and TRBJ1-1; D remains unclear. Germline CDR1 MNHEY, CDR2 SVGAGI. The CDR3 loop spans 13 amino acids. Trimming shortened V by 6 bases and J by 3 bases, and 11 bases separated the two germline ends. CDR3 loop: CASREVLDTEAFF. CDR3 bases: TGTGCCAGCAGGGAGGTTTTGGACACTGAAGCTTTCTTT.

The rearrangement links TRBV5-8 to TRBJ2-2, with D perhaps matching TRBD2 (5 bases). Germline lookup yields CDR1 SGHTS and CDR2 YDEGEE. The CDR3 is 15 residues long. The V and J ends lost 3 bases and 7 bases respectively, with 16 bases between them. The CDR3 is CASSSRTGPGGELFF. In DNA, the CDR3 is TGTGCCAGCAGCTCCCGGACTGGGCCCGGCGGGGAGCTGTTTTTT.

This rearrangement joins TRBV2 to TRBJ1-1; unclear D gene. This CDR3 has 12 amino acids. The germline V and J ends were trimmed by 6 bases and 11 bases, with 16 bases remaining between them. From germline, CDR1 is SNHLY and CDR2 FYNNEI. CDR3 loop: CASRQSDGRAFF. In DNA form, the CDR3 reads TGTGCCAGCAGACAATCCGACGGGAGGGCTTTCTTT.

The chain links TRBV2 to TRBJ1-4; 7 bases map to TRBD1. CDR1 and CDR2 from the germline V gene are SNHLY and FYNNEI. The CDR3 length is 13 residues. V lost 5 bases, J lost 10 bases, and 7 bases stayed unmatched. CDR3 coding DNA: TGTGCCAGCAGTCCCGACAGGGAGATAAAACTGTTTTTT. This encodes CASSPDREIKLFF. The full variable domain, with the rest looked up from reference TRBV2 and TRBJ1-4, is EPEVTQTPSHQVTQMGQEVILRCVPISNHLYFYWYRQILGQKVEFLVSFYNNEISEKSEIFDDQFSVERPDGSNFTLKIRSTKLEDSAMYFCASSPDREIKLFFGSGTQLSVL.

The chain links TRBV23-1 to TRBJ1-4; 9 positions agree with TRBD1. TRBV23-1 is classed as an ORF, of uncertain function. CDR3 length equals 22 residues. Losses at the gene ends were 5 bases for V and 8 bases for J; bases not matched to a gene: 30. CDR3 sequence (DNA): TGCGCCAGCAGTTCCCAGCCCGCGACCTGGGGACAGGGTGGTTCCTGGAAGGAAAAACTGTTTTTT. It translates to CASSSQPATWGQGGSWKEKLFF.

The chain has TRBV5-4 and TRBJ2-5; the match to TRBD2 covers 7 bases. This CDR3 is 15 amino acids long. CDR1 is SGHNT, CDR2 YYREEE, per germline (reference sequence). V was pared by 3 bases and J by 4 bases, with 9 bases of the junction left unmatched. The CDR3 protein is CASSSMVRGSETQYF. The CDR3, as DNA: TGTGCCAGCAGCTCGATGGTGCGGGGGTCAGAGACCCAGTACTTC.

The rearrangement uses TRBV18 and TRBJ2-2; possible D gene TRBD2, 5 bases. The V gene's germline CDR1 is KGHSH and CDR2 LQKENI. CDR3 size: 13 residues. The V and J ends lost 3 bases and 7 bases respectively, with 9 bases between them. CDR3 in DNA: TGTGCCAGCTCACCTATCGAGGGCGGGGAGCTGTTTTTT. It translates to CASSPIEGGELFF.